The 29 T cell receptor beta chains in this list originate from one sample, sequenced in a study of T-cell memory formation after mild COVID-19 (dated by TCRdb to the early 2020s). The receptor library was made with 5' RACE. TCRdb names Illumina NovaSeq 6000 as the instrument used. Starting from the raw public reads, TCRdb applied fastp trimming at Q25, assembled clones with MiXCR and retained in-frame beta chains. Rows are combined by CDR3 protein, so each entry shows the most common genes and DNA. In this sample the table shows roughly 15,000 distinct CDR3 sequences, roughly 25% of which occur a single time. The ten largest clones capture about 60% of the sample. The specimen sequenced was PBMCs or a T cell subset sorted from them (not recorded which). These TCRs come from a man aged 18 to 30 who had mild COVID-19 (a few samples of this study predate the infection). The sample titles of this study are shuffled in the database, so cell type and time point are left out; the donor was told from shared clones.

This clonotype has a count of ten or more. The chain has TRBV4-3 and TRBJ2-1, with D perhaps matching TRBD2 (6 bases). This CDR3 has 13 amino acids. Per the germline V gene, CDR1 is LGHNA and CDR2 is YSLEER. V was trimmed by 3 bases and J by 4 bases, leaving 7 bases between them. CDR3 residues: CASSQAGYNEQFF. The CDR3 nucleotides read TGCGCCAGCAGCCAGGCGGGGTACAATGAGCAGTTCTTC.

This clonotype was counted many times. The chain is built from TRBV18 and TRBJ1-2; D remains unclear. Trimming left V 1 base short and J 4 bases short, with 13 bases between. This CDR3 comprises 15 residues. Germline CDR1 is KGHSH and CDR2 is LQKENI. The CDR3 bases are TGTGCCAGCTCACCACTACCGGGCCAGCCCTATGGCTACACCTTC. Protein sequence: CASSPLPGQPYGYTF.

This clonotype was detected many times. V is TRBV4-2 and J is TRBJ1-1, with D possibly matching TRBD1 (5 bases). The CDR3 extends over 19 amino acids. The germline V gene encodes CDR1 LGHNA and CDR2 YNFKEQ. With 4 bases removed from V and 3 bases from J, the gap between germline ends came to 27 bases. CDR3 amino acids: CASSLAAPRTTHGDTEAFF. CDR3 bases: TGTGCCAGCAGCCTTGCGGCACCCCGGACAACACATGGGGACACTGAAGCTTTCTTT.

This clonotype was recorded many times. The rearrangement links TRBV7-3 to TRBJ1-6; a possible D gene is TRBD1 (6 bases). The V gene's germline CDR1 is SGHTA and CDR2 FQGTGA. The length of the CDR3 is 15 residues. Trimming removed 4 bases from V and 4 bases from J, with 11 bases in between. CDR3 in DNA: TGTGCCAGCAGCTCAGGGGATCGTTATAATTCACCCCTCCACTTT. Translation: CASSSGDRYNSPLHF.

The chain joins TRBV28 to TRBJ2-7; TRBD1 agrees at 8 bases. V lost 3 bases to trimming and J lost 3 bases; unmatched junction nucleotides: 4. The CDR3 has 14 amino acids. Per the germline V gene, CDR1 is MDHEN and CDR2 is SYDVKM. The DNA of the CDR3 is TGTGCCAGCAGTTTGACAGGGGAACGCTACGAGCAGTACGTC. Amino acid sequence: CASSLTGERYEQYV.

In this sample, this clonotype turned up once. The chain links TRBV6-2 or TRBV6-3 to TRBJ2-3; D is unclear. CDR1 is MNHEY and CDR2 is SVGEGT in the germline V gene. The CDR3 covers 15 residues. V lost 2 bases and J lost 0, with 9 bases in between. In DNA, the CDR3 is TGTGCCAGCAGTTACGCTACTACTAGCACAGATACGCAGTATTTT. Translated, it gives CASSYATTSTDTQYF.

This chain connects TRBV5-1 to TRBJ1-2; 7 bases are shared with TRBD1. The CDR3 has 14 amino acids. The J segment lost 2 bases and the V segment lost 4 bases, leaving 5 bases of the junction unmatched. Germline lookup yields CDR1 SGHRS and CDR2 YFSETQ. CDR3 sequence: CASSVTQGNYGYTF. CDR3 sequence (DNA): TGCGCCAGCAGCGTGACACAGGGGAACTATGGCTACACCTTC.

This clonotype turned up a few times. The chain links TRBV6-5 to TRBJ1-5, with TRBD1 identical over 8 bases. The CDR3 is made up of 15 amino acids. J was trimmed by 5 bases and V by 6 bases; bases with no gene match: 9. The germline V gene encodes CDR1 MNHEY and CDR2 SVGAGI. CDR3 sequence reads: CASRFGQGNHQPQHF. The CDR3, as DNA: TGTGCCAGCAGATTCGGACAGGGAAATCATCAGCCCCAGCATTTT.

In this sample, this clonotype turned up many times. This sequence joins TRBV11-2 and TRBJ2-5; 13 bases map to TRBD2. From germline, CDR1 is SGHAT and CDR2 FQNNGV. V dropped 5 bases and J dropped 5; count of bases not matched to a gene: 8. The CDR3 spans 16 residues. As DNA, the CDR3 is TGTGCCAGCAGCACCGGGACTAGCGGGGTCTTGGAGACCCAGTACTTC. Translation gives CASSTGTSGVLETQYF.

The chain is built from TRBV30 and TRBJ1-4; no reliable D call. Germline V gene sequence: CDR1 GTSNPN, CDR2 SVGIG (reference sequence). V was cut by 4 bases and J by 4 bases, with 10 bases left in between. The CDR3 has 13 amino acids. The CDR3 nucleotides read TGTGCCTGGAAAGCGATTCGTAATGAAAAACTGTTTTTT. Its protein is CAWKAIRNEKLFF.

The chain has TRBV28 and TRBJ2-5; D is possibly TRBD2 (5 bases). Germline-derived CDR1 and CDR2 are MDHEN and SYDVKM. V dropped 8 bases and J dropped 2 bases, with 12 bases sitting between them. The CDR3 has 13 residues. The CDR3 nucleotides are TGTGCCAGCCGTAAGGGAGAACAAGAGACCCAGTACTTC. Protein sequence: CASRKGEQETQYF.

This clonotype was recorded many times. The chain recombines TRBV19 with TRBJ1-5, with 11 nucleotides matching TRBD1. The V and J ends lost 5 bases and 6 bases, in that order; junction bases with no gene match: 12. This CDR3 has 17 amino acids. The germline V gene encodes CDR1 LNHDA and CDR2 SQIVND (reference sequence). The CDR3 sequence: CASSPGQGATLGQPQHF. The CDR3 DNA is TGTGCCAGTAGTCCAGGACAGGGGGCGACGCTGGGTCAGCCCCAGCATTTT.

In this sample, this clonotype turned up many times. The rearrangement joins TRBV7-9 to TRBJ2-7, with 7 bases lining up with TRBD1. Germline V gives CDR1 SEHNR, CDR2 FQNEAQ (reference sequence). The CDR3 loop spans 14 amino acids. Trimming took 4 bases from V and 7 from J; bases not matched to a gene: 10. The chain's CDR3 is CASSCLRGRREQYF. The CDR3, as DNA: TGTGCCAGCAGCTGCCTTAGGGGGCGGCGGGAGCAGTACTTC.

The gene calls are TRBV24-1 and TRBJ2-3; D remains ambiguous. The CDR3 spans 17 residues. V was clipped by 2 bases and J by 0 bases, with 14 bases between them. The germline V gene has CDR1 KGHDR and CDR2 SFDVKD. The CDR3 bases are TGTGCCACCAGTGATTATCCAGTGCGCACGAGCACAGATACGCAGTATTTT. Protein product: CATSDYPVRTSTDTQYF.

The V gene is TRBV20-1, the J gene TRBJ2-7; D might be TRBD2 (5 bases). The V gene's germline CDR1 is DFQATT and CDR2 SNEGSKA (reference sequence). Trimming removed 0 bases from V and 4 bases from J, with 13 bases in between. The CDR3 runs 14 residues. CDR3 residues: CSARDSSMVYEQYF. The CDR3 DNA is TGCAGTGCTAGAGATTCTAGCATGGTGTACGAGCAGTACTTC.

This chain joins TRBV20-1 and TRBJ2-3, with no clear D. The CDR3 has 12 residues. Germline values: CDR1 DFQATT, CDR2 SNEGSKA (reference sequence). V shed 6 bases and J shed 6 bases, with 13 bases lying between them. This CDR3 is CSAIKGGDTQYF. The CDR3, as DNA: TGCAGTGCGATCAAGGGTGGGGATACGCAGTATTTT.

This clonotype turned up a few times. The chain employs TRBV15 and TRBJ2-1; maybe TRBD1 (5 bases). The CDR3 sequence is 18 residues long. Trimming pared 1 base from V and 4 bases from J, leaving 20 bases between. Germline lookup yields CDR1 LNHNV and CDR2 YYDKDF (reference sequence). This CDR3 is CATSRGKAPKGPYNEQFF. As DNA, the CDR3 is TGTGCCACCAGCAGAGGAAAGGCCCCCAAGGGGCCGTACAATGAGCAGTTCTTC.

This clonotype showed up just a few times. V usage is TRBV5-1 and J usage is TRBJ2-7, with D possibly being TRBD2 (5 bases). CDR1 is SGHRS, CDR2 YFSETQ, per germline. V gave up 1 base and J gave up 2 bases, with 7 bases separating them. The CDR3 is 13 amino acids. CDR3 bases: TGCGCCAGCAGCTTGACTAGTACCTACGAGCAGTACTTC. This encodes CASSLTSTYEQYF.

This clonotype was seen ten or more times. This chain uses TRBV11-2 with TRBJ1-5; D is unresolved. This CDR3 is built from 14 residues. Germline V gene sequence: CDR1 SGHAT, CDR2 FQNNGV. The V gene lost 0 bases and the J gene lost 4 bases, with 7 bases spanning the gap. CDR3 amino acids: CASSLDGGNQPQHF. The DNA of the CDR3 is TGTGCCAGCAGCTTAGATGGCGGGAATCAGCCCCAGCATTTT.

The rearrangement uses TRBV4-3 and TRBJ2-1, with 8 bases identical to TRBD2. CDR1 LGHNA and CDR2 YSLEER come from the germline V gene. This CDR3 region has 16 residues. V dropped 0 bases and J dropped 8; count of bases not matched to a gene: 9. This CDR3 reads CASSQEMMTSEYEQFF. The DNA for the CDR3 is TGCGCCAGCAGCCAAGAAATGATGACTAGCGAATATGAGCAGTTCTTC.

The chain employs TRBV7-2 and TRBJ1-1; 10 nucleotides align to TRBD1. The CDR3 consists of 15 residues. Trimming cost V 1 base and J 4 bases; bases outside gene matches: 3. Per the germline V gene, CDR1 is SGHTA and CDR2 is FQGNSA. The CDR3: CASSLDWTGGTEAFF. CDR3 sequence (DNA): TGTGCCAGCAGCTTAGATTGGACAGGGGGCACTGAAGCTTTCTTT.

There are many counts of this clonotype. The rearrangement joins TRBV7-2 to TRBJ2-2; 10 nucleotides align to TRBD1. J gave up 3 bases and V 7 bases, and 8 bases lay outside the gene matches. The CDR3 consists of 16 residues. Per the germline V gene, CDR1 is SGHTA and CDR2 is FQGNSA. The CDR3 reads CASNPLGQGHTGELFF. The CDR3 region has the DNA TGTGCCAGCAACCCCTTGGGACAGGGGCACACCGGGGAGCTGTTTTTT.

The table lists this clonotype with many counts. This chain joins TRBV24-1 and TRBJ2-3; D is ambiguous. CDR1 and CDR2 from the germline V gene are KGHDR and SFDVKD. The V end was cut by 6 bases, the J end by 15 bases, with 21 bases between. The CDR3 contains 13 residues. For the CDR3, the DNA is TGTGCCACCAGTCCTGATCTTCTGGCGCCACAATATTTT. Its protein product is CATSPDLLAPQYF.

This clonotype was observed a handful of times. The chain uses TRBV5-6 and TRBJ1-5; 7 nucleotides match TRBD1. This CDR3 region has 18 residues. V shed 2 bases and J 2 bases; nucleotides not matched to a gene: 13. Looked up from germline, CDR1 is SGHDT and CDR2 is YYEEEE. The CDR3 DNA reads TGTGCCAGCAGCTTACGGGGTGAGATGACAGGGCGCAATCAGCCCCAGCATTTT. This gives the protein CASSLRGEMTGRNQPQHF.

This clonotype was observed a few times. The chain uses TRBV6-2 or TRBV6-3 and TRBJ2-5; D is tentatively TRBD1 or TRBD2 (11 bases each). This CDR3 is built from 21 residues. V lost 0 bases and J lost 5, with 31 bases in between. Germline lookup yields CDR1 MNHEY and CDR2 SVGEGT. The CDR3 sequence is CASSYSLDRGRLAGFAETQYF. The CDR3 DNA follows: TGTGCCAGCAGTTACTCGTTGGACAGGGGGCGACTAGCGGGGTTCGCGGAGACCCAGTACTTC.

This clonotype was seen only a few times. The chain uses TRBV4-3 and TRBJ2-3; D is uncertain. CDR1 and CDR2 (germline): LGHNA, YSLEER. The CDR3 contains 18 residues. V lost 0 bases and J lost 0, with 16 bases in between. The CDR3: CASSQETPPVSSTDTQYF. The CDR3 coding sequence is TGCGCCAGCAGCCAAGAAACCCCCCCTGTCTCTAGCACAGATACGCAGTATTTT.

This sequence joins TRBV10-1 and TRBJ1-2; the D gene is possibly TRBD1 (5 bases). The germline CDR1 and CDR2 sequences are WNHNN and SYGVQD (reference sequence). V shed 2 bases and J shed 2 bases, with 6 bases lying between them. This CDR3 comprises 13 residues. The CDR3 region is CASSERQNYGYTF. The DNA of the CDR3 is TGCGCCAGCAGTGAGCGACAGAACTATGGCTACACCTTC.

This clonotype was seen at least ten times. The chain couples TRBV4-1 to TRBJ2-7; a possible D gene is TRBD2 (5 bases). The CDR3 loop spans 17 amino acids. The V gene's germline CDR1 is MGHRA and CDR2 YSYEKL. Trimming cost V 3 bases and J 0 bases, with 18 bases left between them. The CDR3 protein is CASSHWFRGKGSYEQYF. In nucleotides, the CDR3 is TGCGCCAGCAGCCATTGGTTTCGAGGGAAGGGCTCCTACGAGCAGTACTTC.

The V and J genes are TRBV15 and TRBJ2-2, with D unclear. Germline V gives CDR1 LNHNV, CDR2 YYDKDF (reference sequence). This CDR3 has 14 residues. V was pared by 8 bases and J by 1 base, with 11 bases between. CDR3 sequence: CATRPPGNTGELFF. The CDR3 nucleotides read TGTGCCACCCGCCCCCCAGGGAACACCGGGGAGCTGTTTTTT. The entire variable domain, with the rest obtained from reference TRBV15 and TRBJ2-2, is as follows: DAMVIQNPRYQVTQFGKPVTLSCSQTLNHNVMYWYQQKSSQAPKLLFHYYDKDFNNEADTPDNFQSRRPNTSFCFLDIRSPGLGDTAMYLCATRPPGNTGELFFGEGSRLTVL.